Listed below are T cell receptor beta chains from one sample, sequenced in a study of breast tumors, draining lymph nodes, adjacent tissues. MiXCR, run by TCRdb on the multiplex PCR reads, gives a single entry per CDR3 protein. The sample records approximately 210,000 distinct CDR3 sequences, 32% being singletons. Sample: axillary lymph node tissue. The source is a female donor with breast cancer. Some clones in this sample may be carry-over from other donors' samples. The CDR3 runs from the conserved cysteine through the conserved F or W. D genes are given only for firm matches. Clone size is shown for a subset of rows, as once, few, many or a class of expanded clone.

V gene	D gene	J gene	clone size	CDR3 protein	CDR3 DNA
TRBV7-9	TRBD1	TRBJ2-5	many	CASSPQGAAAGETQYF	TGTGCCAGCAGCCCGCAGGGGGCCGCAGCGGGAGAGACCCAGTACTTC
TRBV28	-	TRBJ1-5	-	CASIRRRYPRGGPDQPQHF	TGTGCCAGCATTAGGCGGAGGTACCCTCGAGGGGGTCCCGATCAGCCCCAGCATTTT
TRBV20-1	TRBD1	TRBJ1-2	many	CSGGGTAYGYTF	TGCAGTGGGGGGGGGACAGCCTATGGCTACACCTTC
TRBV4-3	TRBD1	TRBJ2-1	-	CASSQDRAGTGRGGSYNEQFF	TGCGCCAGCAGCCAAGATCGGGCGGGGACAGGGAGGGGGGGCTCCTACAATGAGCAGTTCTTC
TRBV11-3	-	TRBJ2-2	-	CASSSLANTGELFF	TGTGCCAGCAGCTCACTAGCGAACACCGGGGAGCTGTTTTTT
TRBV27	-	TRBJ2-7	few	CASRAGQGGYEQYF	TGTGCCAGCAGGGCGGGGCAGGGGGGCTACGAGCAGTACTTC
TRBV20-1	TRBD1	TRBJ2-1	many	CSARDPGQVRSEQFF	TGCAGTGCTAGAGATCCGGGACAGGTTAGGAGTGAGCAGTTCTTC
TRBV6-6	TRBD2	TRBJ2-1	many	CASTGLAMGTLYNEQFF	TGTGCCAGCACGGGACTAGCCATGGGGACCTTGTACAATGAGCAGTTCTTC
TRBV5-5	-	TRBJ1-5	many	CASSPAEGQPQHF	TGTGCCAGCAGTCCGGCGGAGGGTCAGCCCCAGCATTTT
TRBV2	TRBD2	TRBJ2-3	many	CASSERTSGTGDTQYF	TGTGCCAGCAGTGAACGTACTAGCGGGACTGGAGATACGCAGTATTTT
TRBV5-5	TRBD1	TRBJ2-7	many	CASSPGDRAAYEQYF	TGTGCCAGCAGCCCGGGGGACAGGGCGGCTTACGAGCAGTACTTC
TRBV2	TRBD2	TRBJ2-7	many	CASSGQTSGRNEQYF	TGTGCCAGCAGTGGGCAGACTAGCGGGAGAAACGAGCAGTACTTC
TRBV19	TRBD2	TRBJ2-1	many	CASSPDGLAGEGNEQFF	TGTGCCAGTAGCCCTGACGGACTAGCGGGAGAGGGGAATGAGCAGTTCTTC
TRBV20-1	-	TRBJ2-5	-	CSAYPGGLARYF	TGCAGTGCTTACCCCGGTGGGCTAGCGCGGTACTTC
TRBV9	-	TRBJ2-1	many	CASSRGSGYYNEQFF	TGTGCCAGCAGCAGAGGCAGCGGGTATTACAATGAGCAGTTCTTC
TRBV19	-	TRBJ1-1	once	CASSIDLPGGRRKTEAFF	TGTGCCAGTAGTATAGATCTCCCCGGGGGCAGGAGAAAAACTGAAGCTTTCTTT
TRBV19	-	TRBJ1-1	-	CASSWVGDAEAFF	TGTGCCAGTAGTTGGGTAGGGGACGCTGAAGCTTTCTTT
TRBV7-8	-	TRBJ2-5	once	CASSLDRVETQYF	TGTGCCAGCAGCTTAGACCGCGTGGAGACCCAGTACTTC
TRBV7-9	-	TRBJ2-7	many	CASSSPGQPYEQYF	TGTGCCAGCAGCTCTCCGGGACAACCCTACGAGCAGTACTTC
TRBV7-9	-	TRBJ2-7	many	CASSLAWSDEQYF	TGTGCCAGCAGCTTAGCCTGGAGCGACGAGCAGTACTTC
TRBV28	TRBD2	TRBJ2-3	few	CASSFLAGPSTDTQYF	TGTGCCAGCAGTTTCCTAGCGGGCCCAAGCACAGATACGCAGTATTTT
TRBV4-1	TRBD2	TRBJ2-5	-	CASSQVGSGRETQYF	TGCGCCAGCAGCCAAGTCGGGAGCGGGAGAGAGACCCAGTACTTC
TRBV6-1	-	TRBJ2-7	many	CASSRQYEQYF	TGTGCCAGCAGCCGCCAGTACGAGCAGTACTTC
TRBV5-1	TRBD2	TRBJ2-7	many	CASSATSAYYEQYF	TGCGCCAGCAGCGCCACTAGCGCCTACTACGAGCAGTACTTC
TRBV9	-	TRBJ2-5	few	CASSRSGSGEETPCF	TGTGCCAGCAGTCGGTCCGGTAGCGGTGAGGAGACCCCGTGCTTC
TRBV5-1	TRBD2	TRBJ2-1	many	CASRPGEGRNEQFF	TGCGCCAGCAGACCCGGGGAGGGGAGGAATGAGCAGTTCTTC
TRBV12-3/TRBV12-4	-	TRBJ2-2	many	CASSLVGVVGELFF	TGTGCCAGCAGTTTAGTCGGGGTAGTCGGGGAGCTGTTTTTT
TRBV10-3	-	TRBJ1-3	many	CAISERITGNTIYF	TGTGCCATCAGTGAGCGGATTACTGGAAACACCATATATTTT